This section outlines one T cell receptor (beta chain) sequence together with its context. As yet, its antigen is unknown. The data belong to a study of vaccination effects on CD4 cells after COVID-19. The protocol was immunoSEQ multiplex PCR, while the TCRdb copy is restricted to in-frame clones and leaves out a portion. The data show tens of thousands of clones, roughly 80% seen once. The CDR3 has 14 residues. The germline V gene encodes CDR1 MNHEY and CDR2 SMNVEV (reference sequence). The V end lost 6 bases, the J end lost 6 bases, and 16 bases lay between the germline ends. Sequencing followed a ViraFEST assay step that expanded antigen-specific CD4+ T cells with viral peptide pools. Upon completion of more than 9 days in culture, CD4+ T cells were isolated. Each participant received a vaccine that was either BNT162b2 or mRNA-1273, given as two doses.

The sequences come from CD4+ T cells from PBMCs cultured with SARS-CoV-2 spike peptides, collected after COVID-19 vaccination. This TCR was recovered from a human donor who received a COVID-19 vaccine. The chain links TRBV27 to TRBJ2-3, with TRBD1 as a possible D gene (5 bases). The CDR3: CASRTARVKDTQYF. CDR3 bases: TGTGCCAGCAGGACCGCCAGGGTAAAGGATACGCAGTATTTT.